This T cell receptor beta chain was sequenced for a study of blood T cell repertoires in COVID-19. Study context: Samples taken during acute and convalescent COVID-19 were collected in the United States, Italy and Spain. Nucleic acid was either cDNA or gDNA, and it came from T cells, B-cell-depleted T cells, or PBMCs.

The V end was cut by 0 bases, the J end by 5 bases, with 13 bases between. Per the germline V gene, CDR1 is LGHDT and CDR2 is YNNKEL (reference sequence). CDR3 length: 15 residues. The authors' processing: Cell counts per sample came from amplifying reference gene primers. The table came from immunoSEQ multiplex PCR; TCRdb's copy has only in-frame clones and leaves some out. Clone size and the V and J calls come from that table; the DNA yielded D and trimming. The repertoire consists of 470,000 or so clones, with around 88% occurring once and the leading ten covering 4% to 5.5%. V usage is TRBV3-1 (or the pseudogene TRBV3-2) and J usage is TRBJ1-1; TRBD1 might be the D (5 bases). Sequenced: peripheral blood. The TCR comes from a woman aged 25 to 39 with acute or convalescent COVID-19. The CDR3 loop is CASSQDRGRGTEAFF. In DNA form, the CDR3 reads TGTGCCAGCAGCCAAGATAGGGGAAGAGGAACTGAAGCTTTCTTT.